The 25 T cell receptor beta chains below come from one sample, sequenced in a study of vaccination and CD4 T cells after COVID-19. The treatment: roughly 10-day PBMC culture with coronavirus spike peptide pools or control peptides (ViraFEST assay). At the Johns Hopkins FTIC core, DNA taken from cultured CD4+ T cells was sequenced by way of the Oncomine TCR Beta short-read assay. TCRdb ran MiXCR on the PCR reads and lists one entry per CDR3 protein. The sample holds 10,000 to 15,000 distinct CDR3 sequences, just under 75% seen once. For these receptors, no antigen is known. Sequencing was done on a sample of CD4+ T cells from blood, cultured in vitro. These TCRs come from a human donor who had recovered from COVID-19.

The chain combines TRBV28 with TRBJ1-6; D is possibly TRBD1 (6 bases). Germline V gene sequence: CDR1 MDHEN, CDR2 SYDVKM. V lost 8 bases and J 8 bases, leaving 28 bases between the germline ends. The length of the CDR3 is 18 residues. CDR3 sequence reads: CASLKQVQGPLGYSPLHF. Written as DNA, the CDR3 is TGTGCCAGCCTAAAGCAAGTACAGGGCCCCTTAGGGTATTCACCCCTCCACTTT.

In DNA form, the CDR3 reads TGCAGTGCTAGTACTCTCTCCTTTTCCGCTAACTATGGCTACACCTTC. This codes for CSASTLSFSANYGYTF. This chain links TRBV20-1 with TRBJ1-2; D ambiguous. V lost 3 bases to trimming and J lost 0 bases, with 17 bases between them. This CDR3 region has 16 residues. The germline gives CDR1 DFQATT, CDR2 SNEGSKA (reference sequence).

In this sample, this clonotype turned up once. This chain connects TRBV6-5 to TRBJ2-7; 8 bases are a match to TRBD2. This CDR3 is 16 amino acids long. The J segment lost 0 bases and the V segment lost 4 bases, leaving 8 bases of the junction unmatched. The germline CDR1 and CDR2 sequences are MNHEY and SVGAGI. This CDR3 reads CASSSLPGRASYEQYF. CDR3 nucleotide sequence: TGTGCCAGCAGTTCCTTACCCGGGAGGGCCTCCTACGAGCAGTACTTC.

This clonotype appeared a few times. The chain links TRBV20-1 to TRBJ2-4; 7 bases map to TRBD2. J lost 0 bases, V lost 1 base, and 15 bases had no gene match. The CDR3 runs to 19 residues. Germline CDR1 is DFQATT and CDR2 is SNEGSKA (reference sequence). For the CDR3, the DNA is TGCAGTGCTAGAGCAGCCCATCTCAGCGGGACCCTAGCCAAAAACATTCAGTACTTC. Translated, it gives CSARAAHLSGTLAKNIQYF.

The chain links TRBV20-1 to TRBJ1-6; TRBD1 matches at 7 bases. Trimming at V came to 0 bases and at J to 4 bases, leaving 3 bases not matched to a gene. The CDR3 length is 15 residues. Germline CDR1 reads DFQATT; CDR2 reads SNEGSKA (reference sequence). Here the CDR3 reads CSARDQGQYNSPLHF. CDR3 coding DNA: TGCAGTGCTAGAGATCAGGGACAGTATAATTCACCCCTCCACTTT.

The chain is built from TRBV19 and TRBJ1-2; weak D call: TRBD1 (5 bases). This CDR3 comprises 14 residues. Trimming left V 4 bases short and J 4 bases short, with 13 bases between. The germline gives CDR1 LNHDA, CDR2 SQIVND (reference sequence). CDR3 bases: TGTGCCAGTAGTAGGACCCAGGGCCTCTATGGCTACACCTTC. Translation: CASSRTQGLYGYTF.

The DNA for the CDR3 is TGCAGTGCTAGTGTCAGGCTAGCGCGCAATGAGCAGTTCTTC. Its translation is CSASVRLARNEQFF. The gene calls are TRBV20-1 and TRBJ2-1; a weak D match, TRBD2 (6 bases). This CDR3 region has 14 residues. Germline V lookup: CDR1 DFQATT, CDR2 SNEGSKA (reference sequence). V lost 3 bases to trimming and J lost 6 bases, with 15 bases between them.

The V gene is TRBV27, the J gene TRBJ1-2; no reliable D call. CDR1 is MNHEY and CDR2 is SMNVEV in the germline V gene (reference sequence). V dropped 4 bases and J dropped 12 bases, with 21 bases sitting between them. The CDR3 consists of 14 residues. The CDR3 coding sequence is TGTGCCAGCAGTTCTGGCTCAATGTTAAATCTGCACACCTTC. Protein sequence: CASSSGSMLNLHTF.

The V gene is TRBV24-1, the J gene TRBJ2-1; 11 bases are a match to TRBD2. Germline V CDR1 and CDR2: KGHDR, SFDVKD. The CDR3 is 16 residues long. Trimming removed 3 bases from V and 8 bases from J; junction bases left unmatched: 8. The CDR3: CATSDPIAGGFYEQFF. The DNA for the CDR3 is TGTGCCACCAGTGATCCCATAGCGGGAGGGTTCTATGAGCAGTTCTTC.

CDR3 DNA: TGTGCCAGCAGTTTACCGTGGGGGGCGGGAGTGACCGGGGAGCTGTTTTTT. Encoded protein: CASSLPWGAGVTGELFF. V is TRBV27 and J is TRBJ2-2; a weak D match, TRBD2 (7 bases). Per germline, CDR1 MNHEY and CDR2 SMNVEV (reference sequence). The ends were cut back, 2 bases at V and 5 bases at J, with 18 bases in the middle. The CDR3 extends over 17 amino acids.

The rearrangement joins TRBV7-2 to TRBJ1-2; D remains unclear. Germline CDR1 reads SGHTA; CDR2 reads FQGNSA. The CDR3 covers 14 residues. The V and J ends lost 6 bases and 3 bases respectively, with 14 bases between them. The CDR3 DNA reads TGTGCCAGCAGGGATGGAGGCAGCGACTATGGCTACACCTTC. Its translation is CASRDGGSDYGYTF.

This clonotype has only a few counts. The V call is TRBV5-4, the J call TRBJ1-6; TRBD1 might be the D (6 bases). This CDR3 contains 15 residues. The V gene lost 4 bases and the J gene lost 2 bases, with 10 bases spanning the gap. Germline CDR1 SGHNT, CDR2 YYREEE (reference sequence). CDR3 in DNA: TGTGCCAGCAGCCCGACAGGAACCTATAATTCACCCCTCCACTTT. It translates to CASSPTGTYNSPLHF.

Of note for this clonotype: At one end the junction does not follow the germline gene, possibly because of a read error. The chain recombines TRBV6-1 with TRBJ2-7, with D perhaps TRBD1 (5 bases). The CDR3 sequence is 16 residues long. CDR1 is MNHNS and CDR2 is SASEGT in the germline V gene. CDR3 amino acids: CASSLPRTTAGLEQYF. As DNA, the CDR3 is TGCGCCAGCAGCCTCCCTCGGACAACTGCCGGCCTCGAGCAGTACTTC.

V gene TRBV10-3 combines with J gene TRBJ1-1, with D unresolved. V lost 8 bases to trimming and J lost 6 bases, with 13 bases between them. This CDR3 contains 12 residues. CDR1 and CDR2 (germline): ENHRY, SYGVKD. CDR3 sequence reads: CAIGIPGSEAFF. CDR3 sequence (DNA): TGTGCCATCGGCATACCGGGGTCTGAAGCTTTCTTT.

This clonotype is categorized as large. V gene TRBV21-1 combines with J gene TRBJ2-5. TRBV21-1 is termed a pseudogene. This CDR3 spans 13 amino acids. The CDR3 sequence is CASSLWGKETQYF. In DNA, the CDR3 is TGTGCCAGCAGTTTGTGGGGTAAGGAGACCCAGTACTTC.

In this sample, this clonotype turned up a few times. This chain joins TRBV28 and TRBJ1-3; 7 positions match TRBD1. Germline V gives CDR1 MDHEN, CDR2 SYDVKM. This CDR3 spans 18 amino acids. The ends lost 2 bases at V and 0 bases at J; junction bases unmatched: 10. The CDR3: CASSLNRGPFHSGNTIYF. CDR3 nucleotides: TGTGCCAGCAGTTTAAATAGGGGGCCCTTCCACTCTGGAAACACCATATATTTT.

V is TRBV7-9 and J is TRBJ1-5, with a weak D call TRBD1 (5 bases). CDR1 is SEHNR, CDR2 FQNEAQ, per germline (reference sequence). This CDR3 has 16 amino acids. The V end was cut by 5 bases, the J end by 1 base, with 15 bases between. The CDR3 region has the DNA TGTGCCAGCAGCCCCCCAGGGTTGGGGAGCAATCAGCCCCAGCATTTT. Translated: CASSPPGLGSNQPQHF.

The chain couples TRBV12-5 to TRBJ2-2, with 10 bases identical to TRBD1. This CDR3 spans 15 amino acids. Germline V gene data show CDR1 as LGHNT and CDR2 as FRNRAP. Trimming at V came to 1 base and at J to 6 bases, leaving 2 bases not matched to a gene. The CDR3 region is CASGLGQGAPGELFF. The CDR3 nucleotides are TGTGCTAGTGGTTTGGGACAGGGGGCACCCGGGGAGCTGTTTTTT.

The chain has TRBV7-6 and TRBJ1-3; no definite D call. Germline V lookup: CDR1 SGHVS, CDR2 FNYEAQ. Trimming took 5 bases from V and 4 from J, leaving 9 bases between them. This CDR3 comprises 13 residues. As DNA, the CDR3 is TGTGCCAGCAGCCTTCAACAGGGAAACACCATATATTTT. It codes for CASSLQQGNTIYF.

This sequence joins TRBV11-2 and TRBJ2-7, with 11 bases lining up with TRBD1. The CDR3 has 14 residues. The V gene's germline CDR1 is SGHAT and CDR2 FQNNGV. Trimming took 3 bases from V and 7 from J; bases not matched to a gene: 5. CDR3 bases: TGTGCCAGCAGCTTCGTTGGGACAGGGGGGGAGCAGTACTTC. Protein product: CASSFVGTGGEQYF.

The V gene is TRBV2, the J gene TRBJ1-2, with D uncertain. CDR3 size: 14 residues. CDR1 is SNHLY and CDR2 is FYNNEI in the germline V gene. V shed 1 base and J shed 2 bases, with 8 bases lying between them. This chain's CDR3 is CASSEGLRNYGYTF. CDR3 coding DNA: TGTGCCAGCAGTGAAGGACTGAGAAACTATGGCTACACCTTC. Using reference TRBV2 and TRBJ1-2 for the parts outside the CDR3, the full variable domain is EPEVTQTPSHQVTQMGQEVILRCVPISNHLYFYWYRQILGQKVEFLVSFYNNEISEKSEIFDDQFSVERPDGSNFTLKIRSTKLEDSAMYFCASSEGLRNYGYTFGSGTRLTVV.

The rearrangement links TRBV11-2 to TRBJ2-1; weak D call: TRBD1 (6 bases). The CDR3 length is 16 residues. V was clipped by 4 bases and J by 10 bases, with 23 bases between them. Germline loops: CDR1 SGHAT, CDR2 FQNNGV. The CDR3 sequence is CASSSPVLGGTAEQFF. CDR3 coding DNA: TGTGCCAGCAGCTCCCCAGTGTTAGGGGGAACCGCCGAGCAGTTCTTC.

The CDR3 DNA reads as TGTGCCAGCAGCTTAGGAGTGAACACCGGGGAGCTGTTTTTT. It encodes CASSLGVNTGELFF. V is TRBV7-2 and J is TRBJ2-2; D remains unclear. The CDR3 has 14 amino acids. From germline, CDR1 is SGHTA and CDR2 FQGNSA. Trimming cost V 1 base and J 1 base, with 4 bases left between them.

The chain recombines TRBV7-2 with TRBJ1-1; no clear D. The CDR3 covers 15 residues. CDR1 and CDR2 from the germline V gene are SGHTA and FQGNSA. Trimming took 5 bases from V and 0 from J, leaving 13 bases between them. The CDR3 DNA is TGTGCCAGCAGCCTAGACGGTCTAATGAACACTGAAGCTTTCTTT. Amino acid sequence: CASSLDGLMNTEAFF.

This rearrangement joins TRBV7-6 to TRBJ2-5; TRBD2 might be the D (5 bases). Trimming removed 5 bases at V and 0 bases at J, with 10 bases between. There are 14 residues in the CDR3. The V gene's germline CDR1 is SGHVS and CDR2 FNYEAQ. CDR3 residues: CASSKGSHQETQYF. The CDR3 bases are TGTGCCAGCAGCAAAGGGAGTCACCAAGAGACCCAGTACTTC.